This TCR beta chain was recovered during a study of shared clonotypes between healthy human individuals. Trimming took 4 bases from V and 4 from J; bases not matched to a gene: 11. The CDR3 is made up of 16 amino acids. Germline values: CDR1 SEHNR, CDR2 FQNEAQ (reference sequence). Sequencing used immunoSEQ multiplex PCR; TCRdb keeps in-frame clones, though not all of them. The sample lists about 2.2 million clones; 93% were seen once. CD8 cells regarded as naive lacked CD45RO, were positively chosen for CCR7, and omitted terminally differentiated effector memory CD45RA+ cells. The TCR comes from a man aged 18 to 35 in good health. Some clones in this sample may be carry-over from other donors' samples. What was sequenced was naive CD8+ T cells from PBMCs. The genes are TRBV7-9 and TRBJ2-3; TRBD2 matches at 7 bases. Here the CDR3 reads CASSSAAVAGSDTQYF. The DNA of the CDR3 is TGTGCCAGCAGCTCTGCTGCGGTAGCGGGTTCAGATACGCAGTATTTT.